The next 14 T cell receptor beta chains were all read from a single sample in a study of blood T cell repertoires in COVID-19. Assay used: immunoSEQ multiplex PCR; TCRdb lists only in-frame clones, some missing. This table has some 120,000 clones, about 74% appearing once. Sequenced sample: peripheral blood. The receptors stem from a man at least 80 years old with COVID-19, enrolled during active disease.

This clone turned up a few times. One end of the junction varies from germline; a read error may be responsible. J is TRBJ2-7 and V is TRBV30, with D maybe TRBD1 (6 bases). The CDR3 runs 11 residues. CDR1 is GTSNPN and CDR2 is SVGIG in the germline V gene (reference sequence). This chain's CDR3 is CAWSRQEVPIF. DNA of the CDR3: TGTGCCTGGAGTCGACAGGAGGTGCCGATCTTC.

The count of this clone is one. V usage is TRBV5-1 and J usage is TRBJ1-3; 7 nucleotides agree with TRBD1. This CDR3 comprises 16 residues. Germline V gene lookup returns CDR1 SGHRS and CDR2 YFSETQ. Trimming removed 4 bases from V and 0 bases from J; junction bases left unmatched: 7. CDR3 sequence: CASSRDRPSSGNTIYF. CDR3 sequence (DNA): TGCGCCAGCAGCCGGGACAGACCTTCCTCTGGAAACACCATATATTTT.

This rearrangement joins TRBV4-1 to TRBJ1-1; D ambiguous. The CDR3 spans 13 residues. CDR1 is MGHRA and CDR2 is YSYEKL in the germline V gene. V gave up 0 bases and J gave up 8 bases, with 10 bases separating them. CDR3 bases: TGCGCCAGCAGCCAAGATCAGGCCGACGAAGCTTTCTTT. Its translation: CASSQDQADEAFF.

The rearrangement uses TRBV6-6 and TRBJ1-1, with TRBD1 as a possible D gene (5 bases). The CDR3 covers 12 residues. The V gene lost 6 bases and the J gene lost 7 bases, with 12 bases spanning the gap. Germline values: CDR1 MNHNY, CDR2 SVGAGI (reference sequence). For the CDR3, the DNA is TGTGCCAGCAGCTGGGAGGGGCATGAAGCTTTCTTT. It is translated as CASSWEGHEAFF.

The rearrangement uses TRBV21-1 and TRBJ1-3; TRBD1, the D gene given by the table, was not confirmed from the DNA. TRBV21-1 is a recognized pseudogene. The CDR3 length is 16 residues. The CDR3 DNA reads as TGTGCCAGCAGCATCCGCAGGGGGTGGAGGTTAAACACCATATATTTT. Translated: CASSIRRGWRLNTIYF.

J is TRBJ2-3 and V is TRBV2; 11 nucleotides align to TRBD2. Germline values: CDR1 SNHLY, CDR2 FYNNEI. V was clipped by 8 bases and J by 4 bases; unmatched bases: 5. This CDR3 has 14 amino acids. The CDR3 protein is CASSGTSGADTQYF. The CDR3 DNA reads as TGTGCCAGCTCCGGGACTAGCGGTGCAGATACGCAGTATTTT.

The chain links TRBV5-6 to TRBJ1-1; TRBD1 agrees at 7 bases. Germline V gene sequence: CDR1 SGHDT, CDR2 YYEEEE. With 4 bases clipped from V and 2 bases from J, the junction kept 14 bases outside the gene matches. This CDR3 is built from 17 residues. The CDR3 spells CASSPEGATVPNTEAFF. The CDR3, as DNA: TGTGCCAGCAGCCCGGAGGGGGCGACAGTGCCAAACACTGAAGCTTTCTTT.

The chain carries TRBV6-6 and TRBJ1-2; D is ambiguous. The CDR3 loop spans 14 amino acids. CDR1 and CDR2 from the germline V gene are MNHNY and SVGAGI (reference sequence). V lost 6 bases to trimming and J lost 8 bases, with 19 bases between them. The DNA of the CDR3 is TGTGCCAGCAGGCCCGCCGCCGGGTCGGGAGGCTACACCTTC. It is translated as CASRPAAGSGGYTF.

V is TRBV5-1 and J is TRBJ2-2; D possibly corresponds to TRBD2 (5 bases). The V and J ends lost 4 bases and 5 bases respectively, with 12 bases between them. Germline-derived CDR1 and CDR2 are SGHRS and YFSETQ. The CDR3 covers 14 residues. CDR3: CASSGGLSTGELFF. The DNA of the CDR3 is TGCGCCAGCAGCGGAGGACTCTCAACCGGGGAGCTGTTTTTT.

This chain connects TRBV4-1 to TRBJ2-1, with 13 positions matching TRBD2. The CDR3 sequence is 21 residues long. V shed 0 bases, J shed 3 bases, and the junction held 14 bases outside the gene matches. Germline CDR1 and CDR2: MGHRA and YSYEKL. In DNA, the CDR3 is TGCGCCAGCAGCCAAGATCACCTACCCGGGACTAGCGGGACCCACTACAATGAGCAGTTCTTC. It yields the protein CASSQDHLPGTSGTHYNEQFF.

The genes are TRBV5-4 and TRBJ2-5; 7 bases agree with TRBD2. Trimming took 7 bases from V and 5 from J; bases not matched to a gene: 5. Germline V gene sequence: CDR1 SGHNT, CDR2 YYREEE (reference sequence). CDR3 length: 12 residues. This CDR3 reads CASGREGETQYF. In DNA, the CDR3 is TGTGCCAGCGGGAGGGAGGGGGAGACCCAGTACTTC.

This rearrangement joins TRBV11-1 to TRBJ1-3; no reliable D call. Germline V CDR1 and CDR2: SGHAT, FQDESV (reference sequence). The CDR3 has 12 residues. V lost 4 bases and J lost 3, with 4 bases in between. As DNA, the CDR3 is TGTGCCAGCAGCTCGTATGGAAACACCATATATTTT. Residues: CASSSYGNTIYF.

This clone turned up a few times. The V and J genes are TRBV6-4 and TRBJ1-2, with a tentative D call TRBD1 (5 bases). The CDR3 has 13 residues. Trimming took off 2 bases at V and 8 bases at J, with 12 bases between the two ends. The germline V gene encodes CDR1 MRHNA and CDR2 SNTAGT. The CDR3 nucleotides are TGTGCCAGCAGTGACGGGCAGGGTCGGGGCTACACCTTC. Translated, it gives CASSDGQGRGYTF.

V usage is TRBV5-1 and J usage is TRBJ2-5; a possible D gene is TRBD2 (5 bases). Germline CDR1 is SGHRS and CDR2 is YFSETQ. There are 15 residues in the CDR3. V lost 0 bases, J lost 5 bases, and 14 bases lay in between. The CDR3 sequence: CASSLAGTIKETQYF. The CDR3 DNA reads as TGCGCCAGCAGCTTGGCGGGAACGATTAAGGAGACCCAGTACTTC.